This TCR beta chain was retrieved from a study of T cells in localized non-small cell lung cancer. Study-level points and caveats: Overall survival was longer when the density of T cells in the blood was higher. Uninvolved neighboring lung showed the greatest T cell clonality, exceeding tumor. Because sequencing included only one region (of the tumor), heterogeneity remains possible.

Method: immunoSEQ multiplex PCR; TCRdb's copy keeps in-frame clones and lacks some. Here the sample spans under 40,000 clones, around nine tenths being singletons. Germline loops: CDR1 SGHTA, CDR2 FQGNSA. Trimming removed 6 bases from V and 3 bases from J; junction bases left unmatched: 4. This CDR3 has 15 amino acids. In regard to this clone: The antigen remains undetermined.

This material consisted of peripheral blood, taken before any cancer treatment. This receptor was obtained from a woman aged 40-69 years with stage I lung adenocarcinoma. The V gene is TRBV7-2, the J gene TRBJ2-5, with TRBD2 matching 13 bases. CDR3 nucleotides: TGTGCCAGCAGGCCAGGACTAGCGGGAGAAGAGACCCAGTACTTC. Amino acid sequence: CASRPGLAGEETQYF.